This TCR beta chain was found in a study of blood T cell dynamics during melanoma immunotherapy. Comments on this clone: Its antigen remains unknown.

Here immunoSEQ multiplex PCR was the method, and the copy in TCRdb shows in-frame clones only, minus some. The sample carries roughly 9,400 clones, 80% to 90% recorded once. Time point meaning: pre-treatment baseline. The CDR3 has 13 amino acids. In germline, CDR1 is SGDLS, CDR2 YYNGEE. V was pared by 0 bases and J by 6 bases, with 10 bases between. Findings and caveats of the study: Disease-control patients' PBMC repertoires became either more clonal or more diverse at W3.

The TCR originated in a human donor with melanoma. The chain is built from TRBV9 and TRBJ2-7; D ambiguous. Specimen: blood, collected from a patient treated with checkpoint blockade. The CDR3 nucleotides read TGTGCCAGCAGCGTAGGTTCGGGTCGCGAGCAGTACTTC. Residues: CASSVGSGREQYF.